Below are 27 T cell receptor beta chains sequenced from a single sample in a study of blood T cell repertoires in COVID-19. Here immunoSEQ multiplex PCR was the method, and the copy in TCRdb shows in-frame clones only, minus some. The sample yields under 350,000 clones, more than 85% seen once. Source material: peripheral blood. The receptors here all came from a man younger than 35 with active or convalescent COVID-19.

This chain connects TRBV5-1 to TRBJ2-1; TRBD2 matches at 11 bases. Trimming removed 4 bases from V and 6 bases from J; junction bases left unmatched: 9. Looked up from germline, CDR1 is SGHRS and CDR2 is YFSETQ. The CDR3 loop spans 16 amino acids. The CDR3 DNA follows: TGCGCCAGCAGCCCACTTGGGACTAGCGGATTCAATGAGCAGTTCTTC. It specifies CASSPLGTSGFNEQFF.

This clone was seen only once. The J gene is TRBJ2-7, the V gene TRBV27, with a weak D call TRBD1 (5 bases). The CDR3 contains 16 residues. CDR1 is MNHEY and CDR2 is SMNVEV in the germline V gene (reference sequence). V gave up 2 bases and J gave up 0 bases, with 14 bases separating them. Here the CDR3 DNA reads TGTGCCAGCAGTTTAACGTCGTTTGGACACTCCTACGAGCAGTACTTC. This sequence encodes CASSLTSFGHSYEQYF.

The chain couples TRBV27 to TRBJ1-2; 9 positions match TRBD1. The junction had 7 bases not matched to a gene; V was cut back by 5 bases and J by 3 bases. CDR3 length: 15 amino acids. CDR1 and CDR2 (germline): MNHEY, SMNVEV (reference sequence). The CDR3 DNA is TGTGCCAGCAGTCCCAAACAGGGGGCGGACTATGGCTACACCTTC. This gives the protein CASSPKQGADYGYTF.

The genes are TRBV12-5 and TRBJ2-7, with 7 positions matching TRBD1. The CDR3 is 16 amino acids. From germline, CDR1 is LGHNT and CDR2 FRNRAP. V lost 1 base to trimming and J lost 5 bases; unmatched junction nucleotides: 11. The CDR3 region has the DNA TGTGCTAGTGGTTTGGCGAACAGGGGCCCCAGGGACGAGCAGTACTTC. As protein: CASGLANRGPRDEQYF.

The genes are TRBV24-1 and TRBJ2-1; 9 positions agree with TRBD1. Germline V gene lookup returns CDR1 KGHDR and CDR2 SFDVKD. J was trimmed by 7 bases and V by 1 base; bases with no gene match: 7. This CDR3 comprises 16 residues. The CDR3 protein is CATSDFGDRVSNEQFF. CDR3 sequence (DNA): TGTGCCACCAGTGATTTTGGGGACAGGGTGTCGAATGAGCAGTTCTTC.

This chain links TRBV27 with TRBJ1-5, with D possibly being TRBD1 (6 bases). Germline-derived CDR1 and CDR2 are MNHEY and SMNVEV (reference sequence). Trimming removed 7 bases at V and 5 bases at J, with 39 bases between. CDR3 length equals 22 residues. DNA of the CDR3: TGTGCCAGCATACCCCATAGCCCGGGACACAGAAGGGTTACTGATAGGGATCAGCCCCAGCATTTT. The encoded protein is CASIPHSPGHRRVTDRDQPQHF.

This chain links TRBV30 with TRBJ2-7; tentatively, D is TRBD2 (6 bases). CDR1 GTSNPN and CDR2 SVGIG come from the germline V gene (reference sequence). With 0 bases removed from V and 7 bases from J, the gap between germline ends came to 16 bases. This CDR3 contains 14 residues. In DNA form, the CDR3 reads TGTGCCTGGAGTGTACCCGCCATCAGCGGGGAGCAGTACTTC. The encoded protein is CAWSVPAISGEQYF.

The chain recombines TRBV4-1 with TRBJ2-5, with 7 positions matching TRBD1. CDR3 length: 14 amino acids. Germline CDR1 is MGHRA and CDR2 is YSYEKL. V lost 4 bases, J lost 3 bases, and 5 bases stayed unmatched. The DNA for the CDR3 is TGCGCCAGCAGCCTAAGAGGGACAGAAGAGACCCAGTACTTC. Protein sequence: CASSLRGTEETQYF.

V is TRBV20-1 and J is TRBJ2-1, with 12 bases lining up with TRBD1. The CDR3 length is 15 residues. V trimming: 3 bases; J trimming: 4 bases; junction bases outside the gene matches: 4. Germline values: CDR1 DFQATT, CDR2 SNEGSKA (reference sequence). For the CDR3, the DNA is TGCAGTGCTAGTCCGGGACAGGGGGCGTACAATGAGCAGTTCTTC. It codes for CSASPGQGAYNEQFF.

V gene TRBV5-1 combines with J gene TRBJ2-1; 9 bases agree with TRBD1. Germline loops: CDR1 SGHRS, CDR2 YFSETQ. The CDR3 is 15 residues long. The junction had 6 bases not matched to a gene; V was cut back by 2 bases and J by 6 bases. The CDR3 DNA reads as TGCGCCAGCAGCTTTTTGACAGGGGGGAGCAATGAGCAGTTCTTC. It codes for CASSFLTGGSNEQFF.

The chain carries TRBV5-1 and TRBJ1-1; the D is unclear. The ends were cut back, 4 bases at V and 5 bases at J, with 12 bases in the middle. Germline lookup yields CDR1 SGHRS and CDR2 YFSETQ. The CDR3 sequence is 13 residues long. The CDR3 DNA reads TGCGCCAGCAGCGATCGGGGTTCGACTGAAGCTTTCTTT. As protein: CASSDRGSTEAFF.

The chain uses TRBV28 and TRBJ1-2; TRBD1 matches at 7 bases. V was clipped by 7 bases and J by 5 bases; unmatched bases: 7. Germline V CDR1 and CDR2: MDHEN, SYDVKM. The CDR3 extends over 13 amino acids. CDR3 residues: CASTSGQTYGYTF. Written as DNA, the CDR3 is TGTGCCAGCACCTCGGGACAGACTTATGGCTACACCTTC.

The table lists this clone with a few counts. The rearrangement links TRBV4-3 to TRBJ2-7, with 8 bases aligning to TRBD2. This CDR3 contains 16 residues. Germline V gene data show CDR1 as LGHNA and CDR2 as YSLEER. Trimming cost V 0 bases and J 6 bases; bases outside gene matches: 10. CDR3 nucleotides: TGCGCCAGCAGCCAAGATCGGGGCGGGAGGAAGGGCGAGCAGTACTTC. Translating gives CASSQDRGGRKGEQYF.

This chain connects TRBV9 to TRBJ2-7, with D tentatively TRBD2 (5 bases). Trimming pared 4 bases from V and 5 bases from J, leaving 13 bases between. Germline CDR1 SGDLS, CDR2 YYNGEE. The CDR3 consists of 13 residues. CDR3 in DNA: TGTGCCAGCAGCCCGAGTGCCGGGGACGAGCAGTACTTC. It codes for CASSPSAGDEQYF.

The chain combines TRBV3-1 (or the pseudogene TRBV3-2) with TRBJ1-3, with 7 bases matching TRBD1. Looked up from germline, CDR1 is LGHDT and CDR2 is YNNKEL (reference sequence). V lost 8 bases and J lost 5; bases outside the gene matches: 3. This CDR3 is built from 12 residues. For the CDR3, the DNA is TGTGCCAGCCTGGGACAGCGAAACACCATATATTTT. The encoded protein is CASLGQRNTIYF.

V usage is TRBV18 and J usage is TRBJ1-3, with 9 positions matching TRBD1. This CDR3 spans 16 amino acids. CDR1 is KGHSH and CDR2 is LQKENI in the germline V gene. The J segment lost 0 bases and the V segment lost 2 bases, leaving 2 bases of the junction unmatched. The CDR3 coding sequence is TGTGCCAGCTCACCAACAGGGGGCCACTCTGGAAACACCATATATTTT. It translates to CASSPTGGHSGNTIYF.

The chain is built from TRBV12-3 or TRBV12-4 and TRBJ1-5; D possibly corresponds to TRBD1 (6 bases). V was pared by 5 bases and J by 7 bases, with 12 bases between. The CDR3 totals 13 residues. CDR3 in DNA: TGTGCCAGCAGTCACAGGGTGAGCCAGCCCCAGCATTTT. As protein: CASSHRVSQPQHF.

CDR3 sequence (DNA): TGTGCCAGCAGCTTAGATTGGGGAGGGCCACCCCCTGAGCAGTTCTTC. Amino acids: CASSLDWGGPPPEQFF. J is TRBJ2-1 and V is TRBV7-9; TRBD2 matches 7 bases. Germline V gene lookup returns CDR1 SEHNR and CDR2 FQNEAQ (reference sequence). The ends lost 1 base at V and 9 bases at J; junction bases unmatched: 12. The CDR3 spans 16 residues.

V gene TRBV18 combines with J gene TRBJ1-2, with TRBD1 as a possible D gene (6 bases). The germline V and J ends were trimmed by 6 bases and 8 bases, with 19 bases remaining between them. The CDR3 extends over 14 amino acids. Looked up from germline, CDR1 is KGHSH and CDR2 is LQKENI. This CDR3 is CASSPRGQSGGYTF. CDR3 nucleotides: TGTGCCAGCTCCCCCCGTGGACAGTCCGGCGGCTACACCTTC.

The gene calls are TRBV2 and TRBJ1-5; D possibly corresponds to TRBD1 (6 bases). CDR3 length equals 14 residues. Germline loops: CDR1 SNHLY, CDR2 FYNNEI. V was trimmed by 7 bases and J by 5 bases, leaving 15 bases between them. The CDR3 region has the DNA TGTGCCAGCAACAGGGATGGGAGCTATCAGCCCCAGCATTTT. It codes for CASNRDGSYQPQHF.

The DNA for the CDR3 is TGTGCCAGCTCACCGGGGACAGGGGGTCCCCTCGAGCAGTACTTC. Translating gives CASSPGTGGPLEQYF. The chain is built from TRBV18 and TRBJ2-7; TRBD1 agrees at 11 bases. The ends lost 3 bases at V and 6 bases at J; junction bases unmatched: 7. This CDR3 has 15 amino acids. Germline CDR1 reads KGHSH; CDR2 reads LQKENI.

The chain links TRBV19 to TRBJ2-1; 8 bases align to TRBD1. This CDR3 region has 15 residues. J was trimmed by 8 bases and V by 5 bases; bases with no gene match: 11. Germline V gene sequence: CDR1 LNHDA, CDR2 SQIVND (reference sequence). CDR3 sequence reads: CASSARQGIGDEQFF. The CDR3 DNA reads TGTGCCAGTAGTGCCCGACAGGGGATCGGCGATGAGCAGTTCTTC. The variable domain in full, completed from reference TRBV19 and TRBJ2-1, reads DGGITQSPKYLFRKEGQNVTLSCEQNLNHDAMYWYRQDPGQGLRLIYYSQIVNDFQKGDIAEGYSVSREKKESFPLTVTSAQKNPTAFYLCASSARQGIGDEQFFGPGTRLTVL.

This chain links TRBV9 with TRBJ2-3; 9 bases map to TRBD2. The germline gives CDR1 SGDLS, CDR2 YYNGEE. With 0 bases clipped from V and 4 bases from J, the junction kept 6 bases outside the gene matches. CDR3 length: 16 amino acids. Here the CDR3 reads CASSVAGGGASDTQYF. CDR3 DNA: TGTGCCAGCAGCGTAGCTGGCGGGGGGGCCTCAGATACGCAGTATTTT. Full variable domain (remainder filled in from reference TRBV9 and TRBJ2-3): DSGVTQTPKHLITATGQRVTLRCSPRSGDLSVYWYQQSLDQGLQFLIQYYNGEERAKGNILERFSAQQFPDLHSELNLSSLELGDSALYFCASSVAGGGASDTQYFGPGTRLTVL.

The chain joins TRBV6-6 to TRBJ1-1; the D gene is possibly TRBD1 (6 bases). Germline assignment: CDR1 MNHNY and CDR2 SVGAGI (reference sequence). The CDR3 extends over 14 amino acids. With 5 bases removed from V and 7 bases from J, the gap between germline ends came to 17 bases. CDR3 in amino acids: CASSPESQGSEAFF. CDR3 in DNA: TGTGCCAGCAGTCCCGAATCACAGGGAAGTGAAGCTTTCTTT.

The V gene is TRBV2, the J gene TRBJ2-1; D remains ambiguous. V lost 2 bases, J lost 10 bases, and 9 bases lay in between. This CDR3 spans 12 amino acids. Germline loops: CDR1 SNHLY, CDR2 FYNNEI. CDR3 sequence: CASSEWPEEQFF. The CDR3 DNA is TGTGCCAGCAGTGAATGGCCGGAGGAGCAGTTCTTC.

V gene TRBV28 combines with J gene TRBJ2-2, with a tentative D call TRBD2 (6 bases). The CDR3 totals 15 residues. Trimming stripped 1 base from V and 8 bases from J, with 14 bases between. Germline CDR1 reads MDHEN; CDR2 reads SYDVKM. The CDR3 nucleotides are TGTGCCAGCAGTTTATACTCGGGGGAAGGGGGGGAGCTGTTTTTT. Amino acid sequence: CASSLYSGEGGELFF.

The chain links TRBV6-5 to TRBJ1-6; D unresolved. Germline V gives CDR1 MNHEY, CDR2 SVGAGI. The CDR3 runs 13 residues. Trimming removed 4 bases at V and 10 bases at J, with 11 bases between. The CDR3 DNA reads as TGTGCCAGCAGTTTAGAAGCACGATCACCCCTCCACTTT. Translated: CASSLEARSPLHF.